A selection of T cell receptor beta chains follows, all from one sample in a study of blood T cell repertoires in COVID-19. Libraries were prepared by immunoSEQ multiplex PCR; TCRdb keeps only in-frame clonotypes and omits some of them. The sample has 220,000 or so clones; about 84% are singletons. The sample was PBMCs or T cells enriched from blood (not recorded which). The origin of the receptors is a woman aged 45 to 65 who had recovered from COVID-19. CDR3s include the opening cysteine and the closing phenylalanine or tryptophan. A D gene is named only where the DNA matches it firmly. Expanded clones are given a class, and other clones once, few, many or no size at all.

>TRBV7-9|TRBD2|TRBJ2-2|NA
TGTGCCAGCAGCCCCCCGGGACTAGCGGGGGGGGTCACCGGGGAGCTGTTTTTT
CASSPPGLAGGVTGELFF
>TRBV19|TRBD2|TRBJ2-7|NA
TGTGCCAGTAGTCCCCGGAACCGGGAGGCCAACGAGCAGTACTTC
CASSPRNREANEQYF
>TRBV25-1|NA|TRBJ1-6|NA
TGTGCCAGCAGCTATGGGGCTAAGGGTTCACCCCTCCACTTT
CASSYGAKGSPLHF
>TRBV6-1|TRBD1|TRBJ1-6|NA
TGTGCCAGCAGTGAACCAACGAGACAGGGAACGAGACCCCTCCACTTT
CASSEPTRQGTRPLHF
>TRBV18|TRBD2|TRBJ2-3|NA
TGTGCCAGCTCACCGGGGATAGCGGGAGCGGGAACAGATACGCAGTATTTT
CASSPGIAGAGTDTQYF
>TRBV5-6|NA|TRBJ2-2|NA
TGTGCCAGCAGCTTAGGAGGGGGCGCGAACACCGGGGAGCTGTTTTTT
CASSLGGGANTGELFF
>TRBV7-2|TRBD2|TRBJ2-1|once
TGTGCCAGCAACCCATCCGGGGGGGCCCAGTTCTTC
CASNPSGGAQFF
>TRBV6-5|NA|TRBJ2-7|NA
TGTGCCAGCAGTTACTGGCAGGGTAGCTCCTACGAGCAGTACTTC
CASSYWQGSSYEQYF
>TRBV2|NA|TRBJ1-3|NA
TGTGCCAGCACCGCAGGCGGGCTGGACTCTGGAAACACCATATATTTT
CASTAGGLDSGNTIYF
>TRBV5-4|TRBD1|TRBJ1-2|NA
TGTGCCAGCAGCTTGGAGAGGGGGCAAAGTATAGTCTATGGCTACACCTTC
CASSLERGQSIVYGYTF
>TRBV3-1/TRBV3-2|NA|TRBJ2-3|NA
TGTGCCAGCAGCCACCTTCGGGGAGCGCTCACAGATACGCAGTATTTT
CASSHLRGALTDTQYF
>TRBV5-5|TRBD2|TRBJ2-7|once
TGTGCCAGCAGCTTGGTGGCTAGCGGGAGCTACGAGCAGTACTTC
CASSLVASGSYEQYF
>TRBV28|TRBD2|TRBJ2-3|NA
TGTGCCAGCAGTAGGCTAGCGGGAGTAGGGGATACGCAGTATTTT
CASSRLAGVGDTQYF
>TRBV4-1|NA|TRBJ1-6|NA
TGCGCCAGCAGCCAAGATCTTCCAGGCCTCTCCTATAATTCACCCCTCCACTTT
CASSQDLPGLSYNSPLHF
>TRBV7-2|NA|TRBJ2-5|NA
TGTGCCAGCAACCGCCGCGGGACCTACCAAGAGACCCAGTACTTC
CASNRRGTYQETQYF
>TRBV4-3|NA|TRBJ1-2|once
TGCGCCAGCAGCCAAAGACAGGCCGCAAACTATGGCTACACCTTC
CASSQRQAANYGYTF
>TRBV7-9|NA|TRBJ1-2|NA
TGTGCCAGCAGCTTAAGCTTTAGCCACTATGGCTACACCTTC
CASSLSFSHYGYTF
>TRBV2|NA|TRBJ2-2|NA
TGTGCCAGCAGGGTACACGAAACATATGCGAACACCGGGGAGCTGTTTTTT
CASRVHETYANTGELFF
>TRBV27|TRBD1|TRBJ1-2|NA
TGTGCCAGCAGTTCCCGGACAGGGGAACGTGGCTACACCTTC
CASSSRTGERGYTF
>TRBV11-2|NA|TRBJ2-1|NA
TGTGCCAGCAGCCAAGGGGCCAATGAGCAGTTCTTC
CASSQGANEQFF
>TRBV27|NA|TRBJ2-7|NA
TGTGCCACCGCTGAGGGGGAGAGCTCCTACGAGCAGTACTTC
CATAEGESSYEQYF
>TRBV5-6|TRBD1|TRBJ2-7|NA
TGTGCCAGCAGAACCGGGACAGGGGGCCGCTACGAGCAGTACTTC
CASRTGTGGRYEQYF
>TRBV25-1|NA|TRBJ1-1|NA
TGTGCCAGCAGACCACTAACTGATAACACTGAAGCTTTCTTT
CASRPLTDNTEAFF
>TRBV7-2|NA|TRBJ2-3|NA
TGTGCCAGCAGCTTATGGGGCAGCACAGATACGCAGTATTTT
CASSLWGSTDTQYF
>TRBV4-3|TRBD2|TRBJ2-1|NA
TGCGCCAGCAGCCTATCGGGGTCTAGCGGGAGGCCCAGCTCCTACAATGAGCAGTTCTTC
CASSLSGSSGRPSSYNEQFF
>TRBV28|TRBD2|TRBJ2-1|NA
TGTGCCAGCAGTTCCGCAGGACTAGCGGGAGGGGTAGTATACAATGAGCAGTTCTTC
CASSSAGLAGGVVYNEQFF
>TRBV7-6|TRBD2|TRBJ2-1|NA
TGTGCCAGCAGCCCTGGGACTAGCTCTCCCGCTGTCTTC
CASSPGTSSPAVF
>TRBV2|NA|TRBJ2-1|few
TGTGCCAGCAGTTACCTAGCGACAAATGAGCAGTTCTTC
CASSYLATNEQFF
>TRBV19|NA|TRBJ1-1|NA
TGTGTCGGGGGGGGAAGGAGTCCTGAAGCTTTCTTT
CVGGGRSPEAFF
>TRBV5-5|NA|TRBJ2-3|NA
TGTGCCAGCAGCTTGGTGTCTTCTAGCACAGATACGCAGTATTTT
CASSLVSSSTDTQYF
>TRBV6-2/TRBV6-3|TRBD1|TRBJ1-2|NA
TGTGCCAGCAGCTATATCGGACAGGGAATGAGCTACACCTTC
CASSYIGQGMSYTF
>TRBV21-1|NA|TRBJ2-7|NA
TGTGCCAGCAGCGCAGCGGGGGGGTTCGAGCAGTACTTC
CASSAAGGFEQYF
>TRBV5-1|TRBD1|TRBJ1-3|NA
TGCGCCAGCAGCAACTCAGGGGGAGACTCTGGAAACACCATATATTTT
CASSNSGGDSGNTIYF
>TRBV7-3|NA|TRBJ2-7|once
TGTGCCAGCAGCTTAATCGCAGTGGGGAGCTCCTACGAGCAGTACTTC
CASSLIAVGSSYEQYF
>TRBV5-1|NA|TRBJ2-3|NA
TGCGCCAGCAGCTTGGGACTAGTGGCAGATACGCAGTATTTT
CASSLGLVADTQYF
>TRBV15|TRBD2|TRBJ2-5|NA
TGTGCCACCAGCAGAGCCCGGGTAGCGGGAGAGACCCAGTACTTC
CATSRARVAGETQYF
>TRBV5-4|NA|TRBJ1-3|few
TGTGCCAGCAGCCCGGGCGGGTTTAGCTCTGGAAACACCATATATTTT
CASSPGGFSSGNTIYF
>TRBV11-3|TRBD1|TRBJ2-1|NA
TGTGCCAGCAGCTCCGGGGTCTCGGGACAGGGAAGCTCCTACAATGAGCAGTTCTTC
CASSSGVSGQGSSYNEQFF
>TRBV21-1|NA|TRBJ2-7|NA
TGTGCCAGCAGCAAAGGACGCGGGACGGGGACTTACGAGCAGTACTTC
CASSKGRGTGTYEQYF
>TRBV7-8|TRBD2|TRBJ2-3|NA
TGTGCCAGCAGCACGGGGACTAGCTACCGCACAGATACGCAGTATTTT
CASSTGTSYRTDTQYF
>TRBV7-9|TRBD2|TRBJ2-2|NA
TGTGCCAGCAGCTCACTACGTAAGCGGGAGCTGTCGAGGGAGCTGTTTTTT
CASSSLRKRELSRELFF
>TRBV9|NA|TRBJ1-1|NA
TGTGCCAGCAGCGTAGAAGGGGTTAGGTGGAACACTGAAGCTTTCTTT
CASSVEGVRWNTEAFF
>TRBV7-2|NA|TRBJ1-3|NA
TGTGCCAGCAGCTCGCCTAGACGACTTAACACCATATATTTT
CASSSPRRLNTIYF
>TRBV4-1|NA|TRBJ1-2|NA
TGCGCCAGCAGACCCGGACAAGGGGTCAACTATGGCTACACCTTC
CASRPGQGVNYGYTF
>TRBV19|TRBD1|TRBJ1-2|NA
TGTGCCAGTAGTATTAAATTGGACAGGGCTTTTAACTATGGCTACACCTTC
CASSIKLDRAFNYGYTF
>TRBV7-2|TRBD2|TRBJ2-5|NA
TGTGCCAGCAGCCGCGGACTAGCGGGAGCGCGAGAGACCCAGTACTTC
CASSRGLAGARETQYF
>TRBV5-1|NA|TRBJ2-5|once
TGCGCCAGCAGCAGAGGGGGTGGGACCCAGTACTTC
CASSRGGGTQYF
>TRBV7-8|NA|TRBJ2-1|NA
TGTGCCAGCAGTCACGGGCAGGGGTTATACAATGAGCAGTTCTTC
CASSHGQGLYNEQFF